This T cell receptor beta chain was identified during a study of regulatory T cells in long-lasting Graves disease. Time point defined: persistent/refractory GD, antithyroid drugs over 5 years with positive TRAb. From RNA extracted from PBMCs, the TCR library was made. Relying on iRepertoire HTBI primers and Arm-PCR of CDR3 regions, the team built TCR beta libraries. In the source study's methods: The identification of 62 TRBV and some 13 TRBJ segments was made across samples. TCRdb called the multiplex PCR reads again in MiXCR, with one record for every CDR3 protein. TCRdb's processing, not the authors' own work, is the source of the V and J calls. The sample consists of over 450,000 distinct CDR3 sequences, 20% to 25% of them appearing once. Germline V gives CDR1 DFQATT, CDR2 SNEGSKA (reference sequence). This CDR3 has 13 residues. Trimming removed 6 bases at V and 7 bases at J, with 18 bases between.

In its sample, this clonotype was seen many times. Its matching antigen is unknown. Notes on the study in general: Persistent Graves' patients showed reduced TCR diversity versus newly diagnosed patients. Among samples with persistent disease, TRBV28, TRBJ1-2 and TRBJ2-5 were favored.

The origin of this receptor is a female donor with Graves disease. The sequencing used peripheral blood mononuclear cells (PBMCs), collected when the disease was refractory, from a patient treated with antithyroid drugs. The chain combines TRBV20-1 with TRBJ1-2, with a weak D call TRBD1 (5 bases). CDR3 amino acids: CSAPTVGATGYTF. In DNA form, the CDR3 reads TGCAGTGCCCCTACGGTCGGGGCCACTGGCTACACCTTC.